This TCR beta chain is from a study of CD8 T cells in Susac syndrome. Study observations and caveats: A relatively small number of individuals underwent TCR sequencing and HLA analysis.

Germline loops: CDR1 KGHSH, CDR2 LQKENI. The CDR3 spans 15 residues. V lost 5 bases, J lost 2 bases, and 6 bases stayed unmatched. An input of roughly 0.5 to 1 ug of RNA was subjected to reverse transcription using random hexamers. Amplification of the TCR beta CDR3 was carried out by immunoSEQ multiplex PCR, which spanned a total of 54 Vbeta and 13 Jbeta segments. TCRdb processed the immunoSEQ multiplex PCR reads anew with MiXCR; each CDR3 protein has one entry. The data hold approximately 210,000 distinct CDR3 sequences, with 95% observed a single time. Note on this clonotype: Its matching antigen is unknown.

The multiple sclerosis controls comprised treatment-naive patients whose relapsing-remitting disease was stable or active. Material: CD4+ T cells from PBMCs. The V call is TRBV18, the J call TRBJ2-3; the match to TRBD1 covers 8 bases. The clonotype comes from a human donor with multiple sclerosis. The CDR3 spells CASSDGQGATDTQYF. CDR3 nucleotides: TGTGCCAGCTCAGACGGACAGGGAGCCACAGATACGCAGTATTTT.